Listed below are T cell receptor beta chains from one sample, sequenced in a study of T cells in Graves' hyperthyroidism and ophthalmopathy. TCRdb analysed the multiplex PCR reads with MiXCR anew, one entry per CDR3 protein. The sample consists of about 640,000 distinct CDR3 sequences, around 21% of them appearing once. Input material: blood. Receptor source: a man younger than 40 with Graves' ophthalmopathy. Both conserved end residues are trimmed from each CDR3.

CDR3 length	V gene	J gene	CDR3 protein
10	TRBV28	TRBJ2-1	ASSLPGTSQF
14	TRBV24-1	TRBJ1-5	ATSDAGGRMGQPQH
12	TRBV12-3/TRBV12-4	TRBJ2-5	ASSLLGQEETQY
13	TRBV12-3/TRBV12-4	TRBJ1-2	ASIDRAEGSYGYT
12	TRBV10-3	TRBJ1-1	AISHGEMNTEAF
11	TRBV7-8	TRBJ1-1	ASSVGQFPEAF
13	TRBV28	TRBJ1-5	ASRKSVNSNQPQH
10	TRBV20-1	TRBJ1-1	SARDRGTEAF
14	TRBV7-8	TRBJ2-5	ASSQRPTGGQETQY
13	TRBV5-1	TRBJ2-4	ASSSSLAPQNIQY
12	TRBV6-1	TRBJ2-7	ASREGRLAYEQY
12	TRBV7-9	TRBJ1-1	ASSPRQGFGEAF
14	TRBV20-1	TRBJ1-5	SARAPRTGRNQPQH
16	TRBV4-1	TRBJ2-7	ASSQDSPGGSISYEQY
13	TRBV9	TRBJ2-3	ASSVSSSSTDTQY
15	TRBV19	TRBJ1-5	ASRRTGGTYSNQPQH
11	TRBV28	TRBJ2-7	ASKLDRVAEQY
13	TRBV30	TRBJ2-1	AWSIAGFKSNEQF
11	TRBV2	TRBJ2-1	AIQRGVGNEQF
11	TRBV2	TRBJ2-1	ASTEGGPSEQF
16	TRBV10-3	TRBJ2-6	AISESTGGSAGANVLT
12	TRBV28	TRBJ2-2	ASGRGERGGEPF
14	TRBV3-1	TRBJ1-6	ASSHQISSYNSPLH
11	TRBV10-3	TRBJ2-7	AIASKSSYEQY